The sequence of this T cell receptor beta chain was determined in a study of cytomegalovirus exposure and HLA in healthy donors. When sampled, the donors appeared nominally healthy, though they likely had unrecorded immune exposures. PCR employed 60 Vbeta and 13 Jbeta primers. Sequencing used immunoSEQ multiplex PCR; TCRdb keeps in-frame clones, though not all of them. The data show 110,000 to 150,000 clones, with around 70% seen just once and under 2.5% held by the top ten. Study outcomes and limitations: Most TCR sequences were rare, but some public TCRs occurred in many donors. Reported performance of the classifier showed diagnosis of cytomegalovirus status with high specificity and sensitivity. With later analysis, a missense DCLRE1C variant became linked to TCR beta V- and J-gene trimming.

Comment on this clone: Its antigen is unidentified.

The CDR3 has 16 residues. Germline CDR1 is MDHEN and CDR2 is SYDVKM. The V gene lost 2 bases and the J gene lost 1 base, with 14 bases spanning the gap. Sequencing used PBMCs. This sequence joins TRBV28 and TRBJ1-1; D might be TRBD1 (6 bases). The origin of this receptor is a woman aged 55 to 70 in good health and CMV-seropositive. The CDR3 nucleotides read TGTGCCAGCAGTTTACGTCGGGGGGGGGCGAACACTGAAGCTTTCTTT. This codes for CASSLRRGGANTEAFF.